A single T cell receptor (beta chain) is shown here with its context. Antigen specificity is unknown. The use of a sample-barcoded 5' primer and a J-beta primer mix characterized a second PCR of roughly 7 to 12 cycles. Per sample, CDR3-containing paired-end reads numbered at least 2.5 million. From the 5' RACE reads, TCRdb called clonotypes with MiXCR, one entry per CDR3 protein. Here the sample spans about a million distinct CDR3 sequences, just over 50% being singletons. The data originate from a study of blood T cells in healthy people across ages. Study overall: Template switching caught about one barcoded beta molecule for each two T cells. Study-level points and caveats: One million T cells yielded diversity estimates that were considered underestimates.

Trimming took off 0 bases at V and 4 bases at J, with 10 bases between the two ends. The CDR3 is 14 amino acids. The germline V gene encodes CDR1 DFQATT and CDR2 SNEGSKA (reference sequence). This TCR derives from a woman aged 55-69 years in good health. The specimen sequenced was blood. This sequence joins TRBV20-1 and TRBJ2-1; D remains ambiguous. CDR3 sequence (DNA): TGCAGTGCTAGAGACCCCGGAGTTTACAATGAGCAGTTCTTC. Residues: CSARDPGVYNEQFF.